The 15 T cell receptor beta chains below come from one sample, sequenced in a study of blood T cell repertoires in COVID-19. Generated by immunoSEQ multiplex PCR, the TCRdb table keeps only in-frame clones and is missing some. Of around 95,000 clones in the sample, around 85% were seen once. Sequenced input: peripheral blood. Receptor source: a man aged 45-65 years with active or convalescent COVID-19.

This clone has a handful of counts. V usage is TRBV10-2 and J usage is TRBJ2-7; 9 positions match TRBD2. Germline-derived CDR1 and CDR2 are WSHSY and SAAADI. The ends lost 3 bases at V and 2 bases at J; junction bases unmatched: 8. The CDR3 is made up of 16 amino acids. Here the CDR3 reads CASSDPAGLATYEQYF. For the CDR3, the DNA is TGCGCCAGCAGTGACCCGGCCGGACTAGCGACCTACGAGCAGTACTTC.

The chain joins TRBV6-5 to TRBJ2-7; 8 bases agree with TRBD2. The CDR3 totals 14 residues. Trimming cost V 7 bases and J 0 bases; bases outside gene matches: 5. CDR1 is MNHEY, CDR2 SVGAGI, per germline. CDR3: CASKSGLASYEQYF. For the CDR3, the DNA is TGTGCCAGCAAGAGCGGACTAGCCTCCTACGAGCAGTACTTC.

This clone appeared once. This chain joins TRBV4-1 and TRBJ2-7; no clear D. V gave up 1 base and J gave up 6 bases, with 10 bases separating them. Per germline, CDR1 MGHRA and CDR2 YSYEKL. CDR3 length equals 13 residues. The CDR3: CASSQAPGIEQYF. The CDR3 DNA sequence: TGCGCCAGCAGCCAAGCTCCTGGCATCGAGCAGTACTTC.

The genes are TRBV19 and TRBJ2-7; TRBD1 matches 8 bases. There are 14 residues in the CDR3. V was pared by 3 bases and J by 3 bases, with 4 bases of the junction left unmatched. Germline values: CDR1 LNHDA, CDR2 SQIVND (reference sequence). In nucleotides, the CDR3 is TGTGCCAGTAGTATCGGGACAGGCAACTACGAGCAGTACTTC. This encodes CASSIGTGNYEQYF. The whole variable domain, remainder taken from reference TRBV19 and TRBJ2-7, is DGGITQSPKYLFRKEGQNVTLSCEQNLNHDAMYWYRQDPGQGLRLIYYSQIVNDFQKGDIAEGYSVSREKKESFPLTVTSAQKNPTAFYLCASSIGTGNYEQYFGPGTRLTVT.

The chain is built from TRBV6-5 and TRBJ1-2; D ambiguous. This CDR3 has 13 residues. V gave up 2 bases and J gave up 6 bases, with 10 bases separating them. The germline CDR1 and CDR2 sequences are MNHEY and SVGAGI. The CDR3 DNA is TGTGCCAGCAGTTACGAGGCGGGCAATGGCTACACCTTC. It encodes CASSYEAGNGYTF.

This clone has just one count. The rearrangement joins TRBV29-1 to TRBJ1-4; weak D call: TRBD1 (5 bases). The CDR3 covers 12 residues. V dropped 6 bases and J dropped 5 bases, with 10 bases sitting between them. Germline lookup yields CDR1 SQVTM and CDR2 ANQGSEA. CDR3 in DNA: TGCAGCGTCGCCTCAGGGAATGAAAAACTGTTTTTT. Translating gives CSVASGNEKLFF.

The chain has TRBV3-1 (or the pseudogene TRBV3-2) and TRBJ2-7, with 8 bases aligning to TRBD2. The trim removed 4 bases at V and 2 bases at J, leaving 4 bases unmatched. This CDR3 spans 14 amino acids. The V gene's germline CDR1 is LGHDT and CDR2 YNNKEL (reference sequence). CDR3 sequence (DNA): TGTGCCAGCAGCCCTAGCGGGTTAACCTACGAGCAGTACTTC. This translates into CASSPSGLTYEQYF.

Concerning this clone: The sample carries other DNA sequences with the same CDR3. V usage is TRBV20-1 and J usage is TRBJ2-7, with D tentatively TRBD2 (5 bases). CDR1 DFQATT and CDR2 SNEGSKA come from the germline V gene (reference sequence). The CDR3 is 11 amino acids. V gave up 6 bases and J gave up 5 bases, with 11 bases separating them. The CDR3 is CSAKSGHEQYF. The CDR3 coding sequence is TGCAGTGCGAAAAGCGGCCACGAGCAGTACTTC.

The genes are TRBV18 and TRBJ2-7, with D perhaps TRBD2 (5 bases). Trimming removed 3 bases from V and 0 bases from J, with 9 bases in between. The V gene's germline CDR1 is KGHSH and CDR2 LQKENI. This CDR3 comprises 14 residues. This chain's CDR3 is CASSPSGYSYEQYF. The CDR3, as DNA: TGTGCCAGCTCACCTTCGGGATACTCCTACGAGCAGTACTTC.

The V call is TRBV19, the J call TRBJ1-2; 8 nucleotides match TRBD1. Unmatched junction bases numbered 9, after V lost 5 bases and J lost 7 bases. This CDR3 has 14 residues. Germline assignment: CDR1 LNHDA and CDR2 SQIVND (reference sequence). In DNA form, the CDR3 reads TGTGCCAGTAGTCCCGGACAGGGTTTCGGTGGCTACACCTTC. This translates into CASSPGQGFGGYTF.

This chain links TRBV7-9 with TRBJ1-1; no clear D gene. Trimming took off 0 bases at V and 1 base at J, with 9 bases between the two ends. In germline, CDR1 is SEHNR, CDR2 FQNEAQ (reference sequence). The CDR3 sequence is 15 residues long. CDR3 residues: CASSLATGWNTEAFF. The CDR3 coding sequence is TGTGCCAGCAGCTTAGCGACGGGGTGGAACACTGAAGCTTTCTTT.

V usage is TRBV5-1 and J usage is TRBJ1-2; TRBD1 matches 7 bases. CDR3 length equals 15 residues. Germline CDR1 and CDR2: SGHRS and YFSETQ. V dropped 4 bases and J dropped 1; count of bases not matched to a gene: 7. The CDR3 spells CASSPPDRNNYGYTF. The CDR3 DNA reads as TGCGCCAGCAGCCCCCCGGACAGGAATAACTATGGCTACACCTTC.

The chain has TRBV18 and TRBJ1-2, with D tentatively TRBD1 (6 bases). Germline CDR1 KGHSH, CDR2 LQKENI. Trimming left V 2 bases short and J 2 bases short, with 9 bases between. The CDR3 spans 14 residues. The chain's CDR3 is CASSPSGANYGYTF. The CDR3 DNA reads as TGTGCCAGCTCACCATCAGGGGCGAACTATGGCTACACCTTC.

V usage is TRBV6-5 and J usage is TRBJ1-6; 7 positions match TRBD1. This CDR3 has 15 amino acids. V was clipped by 4 bases and J by 8 bases; unmatched bases: 8. Germline assignment: CDR1 MNHEY and CDR2 SVGAGI. The CDR3 DNA reads as TGTGCCAGCAGTTCCAGGGACAGTTTTTATTCACCCCTCCACTTT. As protein: CASSSRDSFYSPLHF.

This chain links TRBV7-2 with TRBJ2-3; TRBD1 is a possible D gene (7 bases). V shed 5 bases and J shed 6 bases, with 15 bases lying between them. The CDR3 is made up of 14 amino acids. The germline V gene encodes CDR1 SGHTA and CDR2 FQGNSA. This CDR3 reads CASSPLGGGDTQYF. The CDR3 nucleotides are TGTGCCAGCAGCCCGCTAGGAGGGGGCGATACGCAGTATTTT.